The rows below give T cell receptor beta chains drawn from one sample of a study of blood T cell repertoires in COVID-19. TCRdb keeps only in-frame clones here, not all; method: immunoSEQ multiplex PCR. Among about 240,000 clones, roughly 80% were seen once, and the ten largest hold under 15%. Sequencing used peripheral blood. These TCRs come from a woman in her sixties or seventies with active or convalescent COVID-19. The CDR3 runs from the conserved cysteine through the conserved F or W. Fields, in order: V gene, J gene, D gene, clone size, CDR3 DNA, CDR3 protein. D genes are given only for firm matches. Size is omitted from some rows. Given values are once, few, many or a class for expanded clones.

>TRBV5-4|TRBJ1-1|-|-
TGTGCCAGCAGCACCGGGTTATATTCGGGGGACACTGAAGCTTTCTTT
CASSTGLYSGDTEAFF
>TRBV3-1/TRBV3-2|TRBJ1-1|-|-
TGTGCCAGCAGCCCCGGGCGGGGTAGGAACACTGAAGCTTTCTTT
CASSPGRGRNTEAFF
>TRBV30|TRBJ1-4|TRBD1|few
TGTGCCTGGAACCGACAGGGAAATAATGAAAAACTGTTTTTT
CAWNRQGNNEKLFF
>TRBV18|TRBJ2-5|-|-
TGTGCCAGCTCACCTTCGGGACTCGATGCAGCGGCCCAGTACTTC
CASSPSGLDAAAQYF
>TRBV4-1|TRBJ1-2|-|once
TGCGCCAGCAGCCAAGGTTGGAGGGGTAACTATGGCTACACCTTC
CASSQGWRGNYGYTF
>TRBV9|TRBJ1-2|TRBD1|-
TGTGCCAGCAGCGTAGGGGGACAGGGCAGACGTTACGCTGGCTACACCTTC
CASSVGGQGRRYAGYTF
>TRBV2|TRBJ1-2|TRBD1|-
TGTGCCAGCACTATGGACAGGGGAGGGGGGGGCTACACCTTC
CASTMDRGGGGYTF
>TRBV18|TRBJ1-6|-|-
TGTGCCAGCTCACCAGTACAGAGCTCCTATAATTCACCCCTCCACTTT
CASSPVQSSYNSPLHF
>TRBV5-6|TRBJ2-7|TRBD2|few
TGTGCCAGCAGCCGGGACTACCTCGACGAGCAGTACTTC
CASSRDYLDEQYF
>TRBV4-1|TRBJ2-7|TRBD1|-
TGCGCCAGCAGCCACGGACAGGGGGTCGACGAGCAGTACTTC
CASSHGQGVDEQYF
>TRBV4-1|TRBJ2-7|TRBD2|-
TGCGCCAGCAGCCGCGGGGGTGTAGCCTACGAGCAGTACTTC
CASSRGGVAYEQYF
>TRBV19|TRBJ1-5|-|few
TGTGCCAGTAGTAGGAGGGTTAAGGGTCAGCCCCAGCATTTT
CASSRRVKGQPQHF
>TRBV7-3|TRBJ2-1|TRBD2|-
TGTGCCAGCAGCTTACTAGCGGGGGGCTCCTACAATGAGCAGTTCTTC
CASSLLAGGSYNEQFF
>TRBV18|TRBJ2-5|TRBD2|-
TGTGCCAGCTCCACGACGGATCGGGGGGGCCTAGAGACCCAGTACTTC
CASSTTDRGGLETQYF
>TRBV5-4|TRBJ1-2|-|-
TGTGCCAGCAGCTTGGCCGGATGGGGAGGGCATAACTATGGCTACACCTTC
CASSLAGWGGHNYGYTF
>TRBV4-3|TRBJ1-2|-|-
TGCGCCAGCAGCCAAGCGGGTGGGGGGTCTAACTATGGCTACACCTTC
CASSQAGGGSNYGYTF
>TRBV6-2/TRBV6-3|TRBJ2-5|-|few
TGTGCCAGCAGTTACGCCGCGCTACCAGGGGAGACCCAGTACTTC
CASSYAALPGETQYF
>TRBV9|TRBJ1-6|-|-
TGTGCCAGCAGCGTAGAGGAGAGGGTATACTATAATTCACCCCTCCACTTT
CASSVEERVYYNSPLHF
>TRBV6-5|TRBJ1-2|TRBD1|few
TGTGCCAGCAGGCGACAGGGGGCCTCCTATGGCTACACCTTC
CASRRQGASYGYTF
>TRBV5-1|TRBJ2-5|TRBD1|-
TGCGCCAGCAGCACCTTCGGACAGGGAGAAGAGACCCAGTACTTC
CASSTFGQGEETQYF
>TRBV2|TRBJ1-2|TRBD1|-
TGTGCCAGCAGTGAACAGGGGGCGACAAGGACGGATGGCTACACCTTC
CASSEQGATRTDGYTF
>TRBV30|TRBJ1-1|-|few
TGTGCCTGGAGTTCACGAGGGGGGGCGGTCGGTGAAGCTTTCTTT
CAWSSRGGAVGEAFF
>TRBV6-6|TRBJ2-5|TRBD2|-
TGTGCCAGCAGTTACTCCAGGACTAGCCTGGATGAGACCCAGTACTTC
CASSYSRTSLDETQYF
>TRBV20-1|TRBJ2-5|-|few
TGCAGTGTCGGGACTGAGACCCAGTACTTC
CSVGTETQYF
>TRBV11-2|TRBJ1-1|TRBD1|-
TGTGCCAGCAGCATCTCCGGGACAGGGGCAACCGAAGCTTTCTTT
CASSISGTGATEAFF
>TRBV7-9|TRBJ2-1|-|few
TGTGCCAGCAGCGGAGACGTCGGGACACCGACCGGTAATGAGCAGTTCTTC
CASSGDVGTPTGNEQFF
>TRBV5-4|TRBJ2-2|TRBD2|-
TGTGCCACCCGGGCTAGCGGGGGCTCGAACACCGGGGAGCTGTTTTTT
CATRASGGSNTGELFF
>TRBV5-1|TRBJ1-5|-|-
TGCGCCAGCAGCCCGCGGGGTGATCAGCCCCAGCATTTT
CASSPRGDQPQHF
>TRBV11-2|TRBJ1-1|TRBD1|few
TGTGCCAGCACCCTGGGACAGGGGGCGTACACTGAAGCTTTCTTT
CASTLGQGAYTEAFF